This TCR beta chain was retrieved from a study of Ad26.COV2.S vaccination and SARS-CoV-2 variants. Assay used: immunoSEQ multiplex PCR; TCRdb lists only in-frame clones, some missing. The sample gives 350,000 to 550,000 clones, roughly nine tenths of which show up once; about 2.5% is in the top ten. Treatment meaning: 15 to 20 received Ad26.COV2.S at low or high dose, single or two shots; 5 received placebo; per-sample allocation not given. Day 63 after the first injection of vaccine or placebo was the sampling time. Donation came from an adult in Boston who was aged 18-55 years. This CDR3 comprises 13 residues. The V and J ends lost 1 base and 4 bases respectively, with 4 bases between them. Germline lookup yields CDR1 LNHNV and CDR2 YYDKDF (reference sequence).

This chain links TRBV15 with TRBJ2-2; D is undetermined. This TCR derives from a person between 18 and 65 years old who received the Ad26.COV2.S COVID-19 vaccine or a placebo. The sequencing used peripheral blood, collected in a trial of Ad26.COV2.S vaccine versus placebo. CDR3 loop: CATSRVSTGELFF. The CDR3 nucleotides read TGTGCCACCAGCAGAGTTAGCACCGGGGAGCTGTTTTTT. The full variable domain, its missing parts supplied by reference TRBV15 and TRBJ2-2, is DAMVIQNPRYQVTQFGKPVTLSCSQTLNHNVMYWYQQKSSQAPKLLFHYYDKDFNNEADTPDNFQSRRPNTSFCFLDIRSPGLGDTAMYLCATSRVSTGELFFGEGSRLTVL.